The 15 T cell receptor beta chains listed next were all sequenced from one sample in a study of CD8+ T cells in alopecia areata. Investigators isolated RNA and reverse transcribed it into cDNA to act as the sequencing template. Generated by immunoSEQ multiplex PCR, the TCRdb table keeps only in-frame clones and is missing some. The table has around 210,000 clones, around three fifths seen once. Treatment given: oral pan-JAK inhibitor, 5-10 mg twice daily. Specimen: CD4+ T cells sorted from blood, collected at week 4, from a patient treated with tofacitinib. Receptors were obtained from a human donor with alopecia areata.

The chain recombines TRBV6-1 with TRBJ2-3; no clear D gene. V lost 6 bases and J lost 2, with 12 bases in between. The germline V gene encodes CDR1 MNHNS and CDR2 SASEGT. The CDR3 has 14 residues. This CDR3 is CASRVAAYTDTQYF. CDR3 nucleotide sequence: TGTGCCAGCAGGGTGGCAGCTTACACAGATACGCAGTATTTT.

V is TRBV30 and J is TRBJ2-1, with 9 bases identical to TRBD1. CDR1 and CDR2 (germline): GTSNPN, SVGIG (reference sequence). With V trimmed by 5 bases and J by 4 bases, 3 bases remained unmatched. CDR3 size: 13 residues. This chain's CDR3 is CAWGQGMYNEQFF. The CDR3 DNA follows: TGTGCCTGGGGACAGGGGATGTACAATGAGCAGTTCTTC.

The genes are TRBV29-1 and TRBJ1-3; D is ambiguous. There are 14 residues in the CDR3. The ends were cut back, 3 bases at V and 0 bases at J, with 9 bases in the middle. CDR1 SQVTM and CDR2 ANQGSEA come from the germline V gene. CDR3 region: CSVDGPDSGNTIYF. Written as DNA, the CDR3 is TGCAGCGTTGACGGACCGGACTCTGGAAACACCATATATTTT.

The chain's CDR3 is CASSPQGMDSPLHF. The DNA of the CDR3 is TGTGCCAGCAGCCCGCAGGGTATGGATTCACCCCTCCACTTT. The chain employs TRBV11-2 and TRBJ1-6, with a weak D call TRBD1 (5 bases). Trimming shortened V by 5 bases and J by 8 bases, and 13 bases separated the two germline ends. CDR1 and CDR2 from the germline V gene are SGHAT and FQNNGV. The CDR3 runs to 14 residues.

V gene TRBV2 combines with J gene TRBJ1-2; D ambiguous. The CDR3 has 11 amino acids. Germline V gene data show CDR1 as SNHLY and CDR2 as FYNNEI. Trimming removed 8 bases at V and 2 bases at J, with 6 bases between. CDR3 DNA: TGTGCCAGCGGAGAAAACTATGGCTACACCTTC. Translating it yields CASGENYGYTF.

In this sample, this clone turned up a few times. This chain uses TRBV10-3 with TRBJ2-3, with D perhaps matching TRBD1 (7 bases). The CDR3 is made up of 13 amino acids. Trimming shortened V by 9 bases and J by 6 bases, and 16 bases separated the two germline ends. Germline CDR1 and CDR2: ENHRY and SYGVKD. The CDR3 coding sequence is TGTGCCATTCGGGACGCAGGGGGGGATACGCAGTATTTT. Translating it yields CAIRDAGGDTQYF.

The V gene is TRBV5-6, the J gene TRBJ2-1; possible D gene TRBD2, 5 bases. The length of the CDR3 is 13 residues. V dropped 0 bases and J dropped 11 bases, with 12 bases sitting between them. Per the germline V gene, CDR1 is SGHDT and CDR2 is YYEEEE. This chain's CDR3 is CASSLGGEPQQFF. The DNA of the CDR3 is TGTGCCAGCAGCTTGGGGGGAGAGCCTCAGCAGTTCTTC.

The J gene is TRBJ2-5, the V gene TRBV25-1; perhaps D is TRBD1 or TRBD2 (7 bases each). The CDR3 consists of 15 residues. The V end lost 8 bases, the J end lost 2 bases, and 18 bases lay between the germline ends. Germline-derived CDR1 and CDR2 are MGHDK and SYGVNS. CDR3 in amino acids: CASQRQGGWQETQYF. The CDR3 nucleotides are TGTGCCAGCCAAAGACAGGGAGGGTGGCAAGAGACCCAGTACTTC.

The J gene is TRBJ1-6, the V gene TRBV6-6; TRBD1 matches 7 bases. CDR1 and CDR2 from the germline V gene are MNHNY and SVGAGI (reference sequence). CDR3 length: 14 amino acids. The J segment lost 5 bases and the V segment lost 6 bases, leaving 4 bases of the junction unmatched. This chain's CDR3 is CASRTDRDNSPLHF. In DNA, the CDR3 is TGTGCCAGCAGGACCGACAGGGATAATTCACCCCTCCACTTT.

CDR3 nucleotides: TGTGCCTGGAGGCTAGGCACAGAAGTCTATGGCTACACCTTC. Its protein is CAWRLGTEVYGYTF. The genes are TRBV30 and TRBJ1-2; D not certain. The CDR3 spans 14 residues. Trimming took 3 bases from V and 4 from J, leaving 15 bases between them. Germline lookup yields CDR1 GTSNPN and CDR2 SVGIG (reference sequence). Filled out from reference TRBV30 and TRBJ1-2, the complete variable domain reads SQTIHQWPATLVQPVGSPLSLECTVEGTSNPNLYWYRQAAGRGLQLLFYSVGIGQISSEVPQNLSASRPQDRQFILSSKKLLLSDSGFYLCAWRLGTEVYGYTFGSGTRLTVV.

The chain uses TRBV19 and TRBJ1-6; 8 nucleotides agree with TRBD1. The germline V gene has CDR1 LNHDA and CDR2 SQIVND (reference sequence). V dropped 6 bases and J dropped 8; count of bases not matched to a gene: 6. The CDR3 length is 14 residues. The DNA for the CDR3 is TGTGCCAGTAGAGACAGGGGATGGGATTCACCCCTCCACTTT. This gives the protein CASRDRGWDSPLHF.

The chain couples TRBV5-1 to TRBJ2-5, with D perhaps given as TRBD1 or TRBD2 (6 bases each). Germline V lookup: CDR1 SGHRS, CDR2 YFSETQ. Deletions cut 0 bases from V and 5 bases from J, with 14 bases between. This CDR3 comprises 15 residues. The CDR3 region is CASSLDGGRRETQYF. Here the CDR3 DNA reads TGCGCCAGCAGCTTGGATGGGGGGCGTAGGGAGACCCAGTACTTC.

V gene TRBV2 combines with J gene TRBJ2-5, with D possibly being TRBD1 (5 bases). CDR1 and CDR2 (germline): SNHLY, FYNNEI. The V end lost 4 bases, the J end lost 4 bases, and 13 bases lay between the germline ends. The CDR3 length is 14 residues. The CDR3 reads CASSAGFLGETQYF. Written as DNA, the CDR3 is TGTGCCAGCAGTGCAGGGTTCTTGGGAGAGACCCAGTACTTC.

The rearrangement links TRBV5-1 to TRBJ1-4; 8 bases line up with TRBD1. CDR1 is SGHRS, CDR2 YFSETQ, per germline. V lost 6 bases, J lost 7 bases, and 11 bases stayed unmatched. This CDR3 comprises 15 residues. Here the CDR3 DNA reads TGCGCCAGCACCCGGGCAGGGACAGGAGGTGAAAAACTGTTTTTT. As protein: CASTRAGTGGEKLFF.

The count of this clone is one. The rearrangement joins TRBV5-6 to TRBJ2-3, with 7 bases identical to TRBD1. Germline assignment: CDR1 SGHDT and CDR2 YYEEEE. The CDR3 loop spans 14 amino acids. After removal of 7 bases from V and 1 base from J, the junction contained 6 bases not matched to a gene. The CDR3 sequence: CASRPRGRTDTQYF. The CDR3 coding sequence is TGTGCCAGCCGACCAAGGGGGCGCACAGATACGCAGTATTTT.